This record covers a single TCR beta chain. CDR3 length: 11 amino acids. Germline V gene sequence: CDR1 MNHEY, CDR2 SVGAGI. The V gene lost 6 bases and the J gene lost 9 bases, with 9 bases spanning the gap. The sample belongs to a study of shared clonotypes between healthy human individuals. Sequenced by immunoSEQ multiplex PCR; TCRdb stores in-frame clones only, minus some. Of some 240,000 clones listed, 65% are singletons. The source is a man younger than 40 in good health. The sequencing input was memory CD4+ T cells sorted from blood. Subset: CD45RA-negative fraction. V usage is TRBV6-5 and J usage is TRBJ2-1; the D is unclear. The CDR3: CASRLLGEQFF. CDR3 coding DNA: TGTGCCAGCAGATTACTCGGTGAGCAGTTCTTC.